This TCR beta chain was identified during a study of blood T cell repertoires in COVID-19. Sequencing was performed with immunoSEQ multiplex PCR; in TCRdb, only in-frame clones are kept and a portion is missing. The data contain almost 250,000 clones, 85% to 90% of them seen just once; the ten biggest clones take up 3.5% to 5%. This study enrolled people aged about 18 to 95 from about two dozen US geographic areas. The ends were cut back, 11 bases at V and 8 bases at J, with 18 bases in the middle. This CDR3 comprises 13 residues. This clonotype was sampled from a woman in her 30s who had recovered from COVID-19. The sequenced sample consisted of PBMCs or T cells enriched from blood (not recorded which). V and J are TRBV12-3 or TRBV12-4 and TRBJ1-4, with D possibly TRBD1 on 6 matching bases. The CDR3 region is CAARQGMGEKLFF. The CDR3 DNA is TGTGCCGCGCGGCAGGGGATGGGAGAAAAACTGTTTTTT.